This T cell receptor beta chain was recorded in a study of T-cell memory formation after mild COVID-19. TCRdb reanalysed the 5' RACE reads using MiXCR and keeps one entry per CDR3 protein. The repertoire holds some 300,000 distinct CDR3 sequences, with less than 20% as singletons. Broader study findings: SARS-CoV-2 specificity was not confirmed for second-wave clones peaking on day 37. CD4+ contracting clones were mainly CM and EM; CD8+ ones, EMRA. Whereas later expanders leaned CD4+, clones contracting day 15 to 85 showed a balanced CD4/CD8 makeup.

Regarding this clonotype: Its target is not known.

Germline V gene lookup returns CDR1 SQVTM and CDR2 ANQGSEA. Trimming cost V 4 bases and J 4 bases, with 9 bases left between them. This CDR3 has 12 amino acids. Sequenced input: PBMCs or a T cell subset sorted from them (not recorded which). This clonotype originated in a man between 18 and 29 years old who had mild COVID-19 (a few samples of this study predate the infection). Cell type and time point are not known. The chain is built from TRBV29-1 and TRBJ2-3; a weak D match, TRBD1 (5 bases). CDR3 coding DNA: TGCAGCGTTGGTCGCAGGGCAGATACGCAGTATTTT. It encodes CSVGRRADTQYF.